What follows describes a single T cell receptor (beta chain). Antigen specificity is unknown. The record originates from a study of CD8+ T cells in alopecia areata. Study overall: Treatment comprised oral tofacitinib, 5 to 10 mg twice daily, in treated patients.

This CDR3 region has 16 residues. The germline V gene encodes CDR1 SEHNR and CDR2 FQNEAQ (reference sequence). V trimming: 4 bases; J trimming: 2 bases; junction bases outside the gene matches: 7. Study observations and caveats: Clonality in lesional scalp, especially alopecia totalis/universalis, exceeded that of normal scalp.

Isolated RNA was reverse transcribed into cDNA used as the sequencing template. Repertoires were generated with immunoSEQ multiplex PCR, while TCRdb's copy carries only in-frame clones and drops some. The table shows about 70,000 clones, with about half occurring only once. As part of sample collection, lesional scalp punch biopsies and peripheral blood were taken from alopecia areata patients. The TCR comes from a human donor with alopecia areata. The rearrangement joins TRBV7-9 to TRBJ2-2; 7 positions match TRBD1. The material was CD8+ T cells sorted from blood, obtained at week 0. CDR3 in DNA: TGTGCCAGCAGCTCCCGGGACAGAGACAACACCGGGGAGCTGTTTTTT. This gives the protein CASSSRDRDNTGELFF.